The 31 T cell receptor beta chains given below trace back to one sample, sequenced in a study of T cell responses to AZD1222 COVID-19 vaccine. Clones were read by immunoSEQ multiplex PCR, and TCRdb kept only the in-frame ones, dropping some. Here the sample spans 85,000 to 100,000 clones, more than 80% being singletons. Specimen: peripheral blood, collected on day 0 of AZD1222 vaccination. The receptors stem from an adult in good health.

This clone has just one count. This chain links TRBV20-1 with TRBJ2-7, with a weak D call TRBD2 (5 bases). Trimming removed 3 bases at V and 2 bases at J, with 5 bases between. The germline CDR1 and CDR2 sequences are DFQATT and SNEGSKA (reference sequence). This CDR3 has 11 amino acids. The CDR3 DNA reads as TGCAGTGCTAGGGGAGCCTACGAGCAGTACTTC. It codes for CSARGAYEQYF.

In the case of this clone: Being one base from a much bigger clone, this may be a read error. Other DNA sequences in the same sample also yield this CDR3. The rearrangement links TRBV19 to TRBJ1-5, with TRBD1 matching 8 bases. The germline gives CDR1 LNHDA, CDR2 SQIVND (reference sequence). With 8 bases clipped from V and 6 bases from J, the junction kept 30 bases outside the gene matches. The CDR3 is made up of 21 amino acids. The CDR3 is CASFIYLRRQGMSRTGQPQHF. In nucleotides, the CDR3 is TGTGCCAGTTTTATATATTTAAGACGACAGGGGATGTCGAGGACGGGTCAGCCCCAGCATTTT.

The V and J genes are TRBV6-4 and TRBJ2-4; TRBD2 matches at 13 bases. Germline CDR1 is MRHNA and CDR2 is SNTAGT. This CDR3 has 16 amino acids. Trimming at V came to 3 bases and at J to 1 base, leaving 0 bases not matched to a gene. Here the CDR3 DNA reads TGTGCCAGCAGTGAGACTAGCGGGGGGGCCAAAAACATTCAGTACTTC. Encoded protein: CASSETSGGAKNIQYF.

The CDR3 protein is CASSLTELTHILYF. The CDR3 DNA follows: TGTGCCAGCAGCTTAACTGAACTCACGCATATATTGTATTTT. The V gene is TRBV7-3, the J gene TRBJ2-3, with D hard to call. CDR1 SGHTA and CDR2 FQGTGA come from the germline V gene. The CDR3 totals 14 residues. The ends were cut back, 0 bases at V and 14 bases at J, with 18 bases in the middle.

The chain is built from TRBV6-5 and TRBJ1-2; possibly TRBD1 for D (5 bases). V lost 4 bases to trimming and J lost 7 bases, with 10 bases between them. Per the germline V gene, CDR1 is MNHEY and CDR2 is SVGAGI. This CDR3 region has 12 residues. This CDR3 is CASSSGGTGYTF. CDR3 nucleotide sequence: TGTGCCAGCAGTTCGGGGGGTACTGGCTACACCTTC.

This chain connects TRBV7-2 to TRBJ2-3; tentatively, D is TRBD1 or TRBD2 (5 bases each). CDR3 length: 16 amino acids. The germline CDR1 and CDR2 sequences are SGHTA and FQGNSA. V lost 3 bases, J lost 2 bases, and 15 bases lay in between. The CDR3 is CASSFPSGGHTDTQYF. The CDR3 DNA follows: TGTGCCAGCAGCTTTCCCAGCGGAGGACACACAGATACGCAGTATTTT. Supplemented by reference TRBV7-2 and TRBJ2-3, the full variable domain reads GAGVSQSPSNKVTEKGKDVELRCDPISGHTALYWYRQSLGQGLEFLIYFQGNSAPDKSGLPSDRFSAERTGGSVSTLTIQRTQQEDSAVYLCASSFPSGGHTDTQYFGPGTRLTVL.

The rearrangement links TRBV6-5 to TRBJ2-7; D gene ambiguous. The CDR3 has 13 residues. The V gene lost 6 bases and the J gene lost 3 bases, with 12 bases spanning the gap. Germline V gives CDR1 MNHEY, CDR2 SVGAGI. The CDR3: CASSLSHNYEQYF. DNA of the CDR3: TGTGCCAGCAGCCTCAGCCACAACTACGAGCAGTACTTC.

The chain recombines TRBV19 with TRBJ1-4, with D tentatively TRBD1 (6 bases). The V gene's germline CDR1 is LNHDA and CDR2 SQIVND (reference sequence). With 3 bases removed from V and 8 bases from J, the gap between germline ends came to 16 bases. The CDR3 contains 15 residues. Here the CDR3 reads CASSIRRGAREKLFF. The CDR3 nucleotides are TGTGCCAGTAGTATCCGTCGGGGGGCGAGAGAAAAACTGTTTTTT.

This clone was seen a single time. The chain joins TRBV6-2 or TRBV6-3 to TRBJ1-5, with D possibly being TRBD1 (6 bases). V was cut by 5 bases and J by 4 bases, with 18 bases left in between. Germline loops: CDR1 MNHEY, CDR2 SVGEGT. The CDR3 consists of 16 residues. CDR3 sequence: CASSKDSRLMNQPQHF. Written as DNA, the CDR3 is TGTGCCAGCAGTAAGGACAGTAGACTCATGAATCAGCCCCAGCATTTT.

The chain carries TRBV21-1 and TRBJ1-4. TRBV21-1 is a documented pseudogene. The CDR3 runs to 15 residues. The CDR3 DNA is TGTGCCAGCAGCAGGCAACAGGGAGGCTATGAAAAACTGTTTTTT. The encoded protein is CASSRQQGGYEKLFF.

This CDR3 is CASSQAGSETEAFF. CDR3 DNA: TGCGCCAGCAGCCAAGCCGGGAGCGAAACCGAAGCTTTCTTT. V is TRBV4-1 and J is TRBJ1-1; D gene uncertain. The ends were cut back, 1 base at V and 8 bases at J, with 14 bases in the middle. Germline assignment: CDR1 MGHRA and CDR2 YSYEKL. CDR3 length equals 14 residues.

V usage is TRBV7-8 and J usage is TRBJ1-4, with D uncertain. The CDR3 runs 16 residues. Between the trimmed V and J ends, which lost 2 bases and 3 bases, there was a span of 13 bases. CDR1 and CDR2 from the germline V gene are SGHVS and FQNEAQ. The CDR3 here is CASSLLPTTPNEKLFF. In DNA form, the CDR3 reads TGTGCCAGCAGCTTATTGCCAACTACGCCTAATGAAAAACTGTTTTTT.

CDR3 region: CASSQERQGFINQPQHF. In DNA, the CDR3 is TGCGCCAGCAGCCAAGAACGACAGGGGTTTATCAATCAGCCCCAGCATTTT. This chain uses TRBV4-3 with TRBJ1-5; 8 bases are shared with TRBD1. The CDR3 is 17 amino acids. Looked up from germline, CDR1 is LGHNA and CDR2 is YSLEER. J lost 3 bases, V lost 0 bases, and 7 bases had no gene match.

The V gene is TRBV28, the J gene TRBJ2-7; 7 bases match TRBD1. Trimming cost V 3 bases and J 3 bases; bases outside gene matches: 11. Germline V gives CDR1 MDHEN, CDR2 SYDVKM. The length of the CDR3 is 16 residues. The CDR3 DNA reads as TGTGCCAGCAGTTTTTCCTCGAGGACAGGAAGCTACGAGCAGTACTTC. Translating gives CASSFSSRTGSYEQYF.

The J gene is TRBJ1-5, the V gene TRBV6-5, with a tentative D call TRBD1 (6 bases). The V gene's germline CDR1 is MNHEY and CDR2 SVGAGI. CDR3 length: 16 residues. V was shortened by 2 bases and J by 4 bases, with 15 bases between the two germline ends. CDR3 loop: CASSYIAGGKNQPQHF. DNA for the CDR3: TGTGCCAGCAGTTACATTGCGGGGGGCAAAAATCAGCCCCAGCATTTT.

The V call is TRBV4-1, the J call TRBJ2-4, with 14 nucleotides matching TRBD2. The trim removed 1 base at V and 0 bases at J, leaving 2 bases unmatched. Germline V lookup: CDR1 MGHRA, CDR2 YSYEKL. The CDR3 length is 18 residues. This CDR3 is CASSQGLAGGIAKNIQYF. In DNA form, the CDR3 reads TGCGCCAGCAGCCAAGGACTAGCGGGGGGGATAGCCAAAAACATTCAGTACTTC.

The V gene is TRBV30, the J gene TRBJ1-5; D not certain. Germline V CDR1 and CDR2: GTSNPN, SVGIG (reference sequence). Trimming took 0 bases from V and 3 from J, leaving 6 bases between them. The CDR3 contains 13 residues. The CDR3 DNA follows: TGTGCCTGGAGTGTATACGACAATCAGCCCCAGCATTTT. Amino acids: CAWSVYDNQPQHF.

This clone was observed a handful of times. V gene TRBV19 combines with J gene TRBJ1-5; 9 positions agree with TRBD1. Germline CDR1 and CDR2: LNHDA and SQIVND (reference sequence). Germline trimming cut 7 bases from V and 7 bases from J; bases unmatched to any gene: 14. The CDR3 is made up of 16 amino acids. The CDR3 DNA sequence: TGTGCCAGTACTAAATCTGGACAGGGGATAGGGCAGCCCCAGCATTTT. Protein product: CASTKSGQGIGQPQHF.

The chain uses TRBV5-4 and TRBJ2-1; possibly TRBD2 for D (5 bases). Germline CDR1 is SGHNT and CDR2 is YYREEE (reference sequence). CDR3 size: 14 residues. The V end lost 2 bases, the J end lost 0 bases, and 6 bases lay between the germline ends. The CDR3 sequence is CASSLRGSYNEQFF. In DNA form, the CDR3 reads TGTGCCAGCAGCTTACGGGGCTCCTACAATGAGCAGTTCTTC.

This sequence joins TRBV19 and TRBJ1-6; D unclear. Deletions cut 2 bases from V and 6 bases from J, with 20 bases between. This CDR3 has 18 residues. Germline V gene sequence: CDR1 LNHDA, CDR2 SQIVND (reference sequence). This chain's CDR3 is CASSIRRGSSDVNSPLHF. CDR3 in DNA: TGTGCCAGTAGTATAAGAAGAGGCAGCTCAGATGTTAATTCACCCCTCCACTTT.

The CDR3 nucleotides read TGTGCCAGCAGCTTAACATCCCAGTTGTCCCACGAGCAGTACTTC. Protein: CASSLTSQLSHEQYF. The chain links TRBV7-3 to TRBJ2-7; no firm D call. The ends were cut back, 0 bases at V and 5 bases at J, with 14 bases in the middle. The germline V gene has CDR1 SGHTA and CDR2 FQGTGA. This CDR3 has 15 residues.

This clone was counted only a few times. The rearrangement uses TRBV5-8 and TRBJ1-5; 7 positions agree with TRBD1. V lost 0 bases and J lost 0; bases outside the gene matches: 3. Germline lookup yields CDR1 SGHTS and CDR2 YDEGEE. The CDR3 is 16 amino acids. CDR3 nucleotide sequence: TGTGCCAGCAGCTTGGCGGGGACAGTTAGCAATCAGCCCCAGCATTTT. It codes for CASSLAGTVSNQPQHF.

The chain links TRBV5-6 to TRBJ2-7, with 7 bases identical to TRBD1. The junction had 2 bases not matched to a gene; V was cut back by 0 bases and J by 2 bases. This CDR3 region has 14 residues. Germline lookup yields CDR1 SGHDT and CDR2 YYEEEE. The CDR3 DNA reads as TGTGCCAGCAGCTTGGGGACAGGAACCTACGAGCAGTACTTC. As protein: CASSLGTGTYEQYF.

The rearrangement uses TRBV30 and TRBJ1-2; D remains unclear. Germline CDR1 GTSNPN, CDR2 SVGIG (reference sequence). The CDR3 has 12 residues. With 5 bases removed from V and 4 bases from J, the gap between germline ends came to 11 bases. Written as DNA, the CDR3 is TGTGCCTGGGGAGGAGTCGGCTATGGCTACACCTTC. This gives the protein CAWGGVGYGYTF.

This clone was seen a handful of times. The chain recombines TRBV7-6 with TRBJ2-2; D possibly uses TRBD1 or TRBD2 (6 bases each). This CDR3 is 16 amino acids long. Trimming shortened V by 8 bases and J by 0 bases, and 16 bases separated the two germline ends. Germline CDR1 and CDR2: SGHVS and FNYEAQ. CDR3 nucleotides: TGTGCCAGCCAAAAAGGGGGAGGAACGAACACCGGGGAGCTGTTTTTT. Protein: CASQKGGGTNTGELFF.

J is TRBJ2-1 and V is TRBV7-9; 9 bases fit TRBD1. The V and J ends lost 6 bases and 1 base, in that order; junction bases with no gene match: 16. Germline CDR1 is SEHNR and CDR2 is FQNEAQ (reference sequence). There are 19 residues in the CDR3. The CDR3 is CASRSDRGEGSPSYNEQFF. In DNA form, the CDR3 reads TGTGCCAGCAGGTCAGACAGGGGGGAAGGTAGCCCTTCCTACAATGAGCAGTTCTTC.

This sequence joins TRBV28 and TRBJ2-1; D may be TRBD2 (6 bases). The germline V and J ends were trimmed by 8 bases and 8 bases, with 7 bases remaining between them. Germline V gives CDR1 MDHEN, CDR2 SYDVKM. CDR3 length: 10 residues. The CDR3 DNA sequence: TGTGCCAGCGGCGGGGATGAGCAGTTCTTC. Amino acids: CASGGDEQFF.

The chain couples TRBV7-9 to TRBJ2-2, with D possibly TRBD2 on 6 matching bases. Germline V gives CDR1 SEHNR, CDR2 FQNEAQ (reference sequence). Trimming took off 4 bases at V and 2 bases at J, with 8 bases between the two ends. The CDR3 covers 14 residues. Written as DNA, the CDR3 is TGTGCCAGCAGCTCGGGACTCAACACCGGGGAGCTGTTTTTT. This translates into CASSSGLNTGELFF.

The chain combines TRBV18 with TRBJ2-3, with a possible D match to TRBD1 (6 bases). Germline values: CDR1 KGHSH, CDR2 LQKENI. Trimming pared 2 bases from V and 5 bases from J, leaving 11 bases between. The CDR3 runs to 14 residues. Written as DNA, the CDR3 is TGTGCCAGCTCACCATTACAGGGTGGAGATACGCAGTATTTT. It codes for CASSPLQGGDTQYF. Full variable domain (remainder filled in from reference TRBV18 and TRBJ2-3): NAGVMQNPRHLVRRRGQEARLRCSPMKGHSHVYWYRQLPEEGLKFMVYLQKENIIDESGMPKERFSAEFPKEGPSILRIQQVVRGDSAAYFCASSPLQGGDTQYFGPGTRLTVL.

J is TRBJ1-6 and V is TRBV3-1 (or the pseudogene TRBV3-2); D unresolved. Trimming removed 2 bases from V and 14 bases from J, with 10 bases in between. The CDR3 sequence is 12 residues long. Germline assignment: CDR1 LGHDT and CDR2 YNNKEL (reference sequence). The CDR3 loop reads CASSQRGVALHF. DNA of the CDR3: TGTGCCAGCAGCCAACGGGGTGTGGCCCTCCACTTT.

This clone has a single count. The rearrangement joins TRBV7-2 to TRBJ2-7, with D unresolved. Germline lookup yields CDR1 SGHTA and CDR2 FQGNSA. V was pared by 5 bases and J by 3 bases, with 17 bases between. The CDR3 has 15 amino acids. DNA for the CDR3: TGTGCCAGCAGCCCAGTGGCGGTACCTTACTACGAGCAGTACTTC. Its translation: CASSPVAVPYYEQYF.